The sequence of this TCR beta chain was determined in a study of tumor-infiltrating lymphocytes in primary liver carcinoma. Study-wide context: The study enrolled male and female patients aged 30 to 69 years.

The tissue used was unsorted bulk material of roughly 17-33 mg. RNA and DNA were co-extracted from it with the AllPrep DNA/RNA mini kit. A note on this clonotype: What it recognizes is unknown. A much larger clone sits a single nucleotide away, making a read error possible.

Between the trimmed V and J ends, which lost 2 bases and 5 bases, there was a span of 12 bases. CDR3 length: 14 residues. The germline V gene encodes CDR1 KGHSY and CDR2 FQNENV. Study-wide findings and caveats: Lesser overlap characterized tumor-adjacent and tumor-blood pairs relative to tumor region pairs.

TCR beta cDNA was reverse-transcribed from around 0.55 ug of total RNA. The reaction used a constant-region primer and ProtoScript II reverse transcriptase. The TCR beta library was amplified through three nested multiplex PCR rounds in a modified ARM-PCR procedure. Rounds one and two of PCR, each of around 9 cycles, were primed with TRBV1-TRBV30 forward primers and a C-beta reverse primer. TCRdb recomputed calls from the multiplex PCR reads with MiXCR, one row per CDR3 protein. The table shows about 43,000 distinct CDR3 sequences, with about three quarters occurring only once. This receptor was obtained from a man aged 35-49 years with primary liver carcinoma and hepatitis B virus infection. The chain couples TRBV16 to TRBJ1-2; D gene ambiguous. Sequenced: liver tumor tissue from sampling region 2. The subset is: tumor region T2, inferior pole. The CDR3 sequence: CASSQAVTGYGYTF. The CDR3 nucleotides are TGTGCCAGCAGCCAAGCGGTAACGGGGTATGGCTACACCTTC.